These 27 T cell receptor beta chains share one sample of origin, sequenced in a study of glioma-infiltrating T cells after dendritic cell vaccination. Specified time point: after dendritic cell vaccination, including at tumor progression/relapse. Profiling relied on immunoSEQ multiplex PCR, and the TCRdb table lists in-frame clones only, not all of them. The table has tens of thousands of clones, 70% to 85% seen once; the top ten hold around a sixth. Sequenced here: blood, sampled after dendritic cell vaccination. Receptor source: a human donor with glioblastoma.

The J gene is TRBJ2-7, the V gene TRBV7-6; 8 bases agree with TRBD1. CDR3 length: 14 amino acids. V lost 3 bases to trimming and J lost 4 bases; unmatched junction nucleotides: 5. From germline, CDR1 is SGHVS and CDR2 FNYEAQ. The CDR3 DNA reads TGTGCCAGCAGCTTCGGACAGGGCACTTACGAGCAGTACTTC. As protein: CASSFGQGTYEQYF.

V gene TRBV30 combines with J gene TRBJ1-5; 9 bases fit TRBD1. The CDR3 has 13 residues. CDR1 is GTSNPN and CDR2 is SVGIG in the germline V gene (reference sequence). The trim removed 1 base at V and 6 bases at J, leaving 1 base unmatched. In nucleotides, the CDR3 is TGTGCCTGGAGTGGACAGGGGGGTCAGCCCCAGCATTTT. Protein sequence: CAWSGQGGQPQHF.

The V call is TRBV5-1, the J call TRBJ2-2; TRBD2 matches at 7 bases. The CDR3 is 15 residues long. V gave up 4 bases and J gave up 2 bases; unmatched junction bases: 5. In germline, CDR1 is SGHRS, CDR2 YFSETQ. CDR3 loop: CASSPGTINTGELFF. In nucleotides, the CDR3 is TGCGCCAGCAGCCCCGGGACTATCAACACCGGGGAGCTGTTTTTT. Looking up the rest from reference TRBV5-1 and TRBJ2-2 gives the full variable domain: KAGVTQTPRYLIKTRGQQVTLSCSPISGHRSVSWYQQTPGQGLQFLFEYFSETQRNKGNFPGRFSGRQFSNSRSEMNVSTLELGDSALYLCASSPGTINTGELFFGEGSRLTVL.

V gene TRBV4-2 combines with J gene TRBJ2-5; tentatively, D is TRBD1 (6 bases). The J call is uncertain, as TRBJ2-7 better fits the DNA end. Germline CDR1 and CDR2: LGHNA and YNFKEQ. The CDR3 contains 14 residues. CDR3 sequence reads: CASSQLQGAYEQYF. As DNA, the CDR3 is TGTGCCAGCAGCCAGCTACAGGGAGCCTACGAGCAGTACTTC.

This chain joins TRBV9 and TRBJ1-2, with a possible D match to TRBD1 (6 bases). This CDR3 has 15 residues. Germline CDR1 and CDR2: SGDLS and YYNGEE. Trimming removed 3 bases from V and 6 bases from J, with 18 bases in between. CDR3 DNA: TGTGCCAGCAGCGCAGAACCAACAGGGTTGGATGGCTACACCTTC. Protein product: CASSAEPTGLDGYTF.

The rearrangement uses TRBV19 and TRBJ1-2, with D possibly matching TRBD1 (6 bases). Trimming stripped 5 bases from V and 5 bases from J, with 18 bases between. Germline V CDR1 and CDR2: LNHDA, SQIVND (reference sequence). There are 15 residues in the CDR3. CDR3 bases: TGTGCCAGTAGTCCTCGCCCGGACAGCGTTTATGGCTACACCTTC. Encoded protein: CASSPRPDSVYGYTF.

The chain carries TRBV6-6 and TRBJ2-6; 10 nucleotides align to TRBD1. This CDR3 is built from 16 residues. V shed 6 bases, J shed 2 bases, and the junction held 4 bases outside the gene matches. Germline V gene data show CDR1 as MNHNY and CDR2 as SVGAGI (reference sequence). The CDR3 DNA reads as TGTGCCAGCAGCCGACAGGGGGCGACTGGGGCCAACGTCCTGACTTTC. This translates into CASSRQGATGANVLTF.

The gene calls are TRBV19 and TRBJ2-2, with D possibly being TRBD2 (5 bases). There are 13 residues in the CDR3. CDR1 is LNHDA and CDR2 is SQIVND in the germline V gene (reference sequence). V dropped 6 bases and J dropped 7 bases, with 12 bases sitting between them. As DNA, the CDR3 is TGTGCCAGTAGACCCGCCGGAGGCGGGGAGCTGTTTTTT. Its protein product is CASRPAGGGELFF.

The chain combines TRBV10-3 with TRBJ1-5; 8 nucleotides agree with TRBD1. This CDR3 has 15 amino acids. Germline CDR1 reads ENHRY; CDR2 reads SYGVKD. V dropped 6 bases and J dropped 0; count of bases not matched to a gene: 4. DNA for the CDR3: TGTGCCATCAGGCAGGGACAGGATAGCAATCAGCCCCAGCATTTT. Its translation: CAIRQGQDSNQPQHF.

In nucleotides, the CDR3 is TGTGCCAGCAGCTGGGAGGAACAGTTCTTC. As protein: CASSWEEQFF. The rearrangement links TRBV7-9 to TRBJ2-1; D perhaps matches TRBD2 (6 bases). Germline assignment: CDR1 SEHNR and CDR2 FQNEAQ (reference sequence). The CDR3 runs 10 residues. Trimming took off 4 bases at V and 13 bases at J, with 8 bases between the two ends.

This chain links TRBV30 with TRBJ1-1, with D hard to call. V was clipped by 2 bases and J by 2 bases, with 12 bases between them. The germline CDR1 and CDR2 sequences are GTSNPN and SVGIG (reference sequence). The CDR3 is 14 amino acids. As DNA, the CDR3 is TGTGCCTGGAGTAAGGCGGCGTATAACACTGAAGCTTTCTTT. This encodes CAWSKAAYNTEAFF. The whole variable domain, filled in from reference TRBV30 and TRBJ1-1, reads SQTIHQWPATLVQPVGSPLSLECTVEGTSNPNLYWYRQAAGRGLQLLFYSVGIGQISSEVPQNLSASRPQDRQFILSSKKLLLSDSGFYLCAWSKAAYNTEAFFGQGTRLTVV.

The rearrangement uses TRBV4-3 and TRBJ2-1; TRBD2 is a possible D gene (6 bases). The CDR3 length is 16 residues. Deletions cut 3 bases from V and 9 bases from J, with 21 bases between. CDR1 and CDR2 from the germline V gene are LGHNA and YSLEER. In DNA form, the CDR3 reads TGCGCCAGCAGCCACCTAGCGAGGGGAAGGCGTGGTGAGCAGTTCTTC. Protein sequence: CASSHLARGRRGEQFF.

V gene TRBV5-6 combines with J gene TRBJ1-4; no definite D call. The CDR3 runs 15 residues. Per the germline V gene, CDR1 is SGHDT and CDR2 is YYEEEE. Trimming left V 4 bases short and J 7 bases short, with 17 bases between. The CDR3 spells CASSAQTSKFEKLFF. The CDR3 DNA follows: TGTGCCAGCAGCGCCCAGACATCCAAATTTGAAAAACTGTTTTTT.

The chain is built from TRBV27 and TRBJ2-3, with TRBD1 matching over 8 bases. This CDR3 contains 12 residues. The ends lost 8 bases at V and 5 bases at J; junction bases unmatched: 3. Germline-derived CDR1 and CDR2 are MNHEY and SMNVEV (reference sequence). CDR3 residues: CASGQGRDTQYF. DNA of the CDR3: TGTGCCAGCGGACAGGGCCGAGATACGCAGTATTTT.

There are many counts of this clone. The chain couples TRBV7-8 to TRBJ1-5; a possible D gene is TRBD1 (5 bases). Trimming pared 5 bases from V and 0 bases from J, leaving 11 bases between. Germline values: CDR1 SGHVS, CDR2 FQNEAQ. CDR3 length equals 15 residues. The CDR3 spells CASSPWGDSNQPQHF. The CDR3 DNA is TGTGCCAGCAGCCCCTGGGGGGATAGCAATCAGCCCCAGCATTTT.

The chain employs TRBV30 and TRBJ1-2, with D hard to call. The CDR3 has 14 residues. With 4 bases removed from V and 4 bases from J, the gap between germline ends came to 16 bases. Germline V lookup: CDR1 GTSNPN, CDR2 SVGIG (reference sequence). Written as DNA, the CDR3 is TGTGCCTGGATGGGCCAGATGGCTTCCTATGGCTACACCTTC. Its protein is CAWMGQMASYGYTF.

The genes are TRBV4-1 and TRBJ1-5, with 7 bases lining up with TRBD1. CDR3 length equals 17 residues. V gave up 1 base and J gave up 6 bases; unmatched junction bases: 12. CDR1 MGHRA and CDR2 YSYEKL come from the germline V gene. This chain's CDR3 is CASSQGYRTGGRQPQHF. The CDR3 bases are TGCGCCAGCAGCCAAGGTTATAGGACAGGTGGACGTCAGCCCCAGCATTTT.

This chain uses TRBV5-6 with TRBJ2-3; D remains unclear. V was clipped by 2 bases and J by 6 bases, with 7 bases between them. CDR3 length: 12 residues. Germline CDR1 and CDR2: SGHDT and YYEEEE. The CDR3 loop reads CASSFLLDTQYF. The DNA of the CDR3 is TGTGCCAGCAGCTTTCTTCTGGATACGCAGTATTTT.

The genes are TRBV4-1 and TRBJ1-2, with TRBD1 as a possible D gene (5 bases). The CDR3 length is 15 residues. Between the trimmed V and J ends, which lost 3 bases and 5 bases, there was a span of 16 bases. CDR1 and CDR2 (germline): MGHRA, YSYEKL. This CDR3 reads CASSHPTGPTYGYTF. The CDR3 nucleotides read TGCGCCAGCAGCCACCCTACAGGCCCCACGTATGGCTACACCTTC.

The rearrangement uses TRBV19 and TRBJ2-7; D perhaps matches TRBD2 (7 bases). Germline CDR1 and CDR2: LNHDA and SQIVND (reference sequence). The CDR3 consists of 15 residues. V was clipped by 8 bases and J by 9 bases, with 26 bases between them. This chain's CDR3 is CASVGLSGGRNGQYF. The CDR3 bases are TGTGCCAGTGTGGGACTTTCGGGGGGCCGAAACGGGCAGTACTTC.

The gene calls are TRBV19 and TRBJ2-3; 8 bases map to TRBD1. The germline V gene has CDR1 LNHDA and CDR2 SQIVND (reference sequence). With V trimmed by 4 bases and J by 8 bases, 8 bases remained unmatched. The CDR3 consists of 14 residues. The chain's CDR3 is CASSKPGTGGTQYF. CDR3 DNA sequence: TGTGCCAGTAGTAAGCCGGGAACAGGGGGTACGCAGTATTTT.

The chain links TRBV5-8 to TRBJ1-3, with D unresolved. This CDR3 is 14 amino acids long. Germline V gene data show CDR1 as SGHTS and CDR2 as YDEGEE. V was trimmed by 0 bases and J by 2 bases, leaving 6 bases between them. This chain's CDR3 is CASSLGEPGNTIYF. The CDR3 region has the DNA TGTGCCAGCAGCTTGGGGGAGCCTGGAAACACCATATATTTT.

V is TRBV5-1 and J is TRBJ2-1; 9 nucleotides align to TRBD1. J was trimmed by 8 bases and V by 6 bases; bases with no gene match: 12. Looked up from germline, CDR1 is SGHRS and CDR2 is YFSETQ. This CDR3 contains 15 residues. The CDR3 nucleotides read TGCGCCAGCAATTCCGGGACAGGGTCCTTCCATGAGCAGTTCTTC. Its translation is CASNSGTGSFHEQFF.

This chain connects TRBV13 to TRBJ2-1; 16 bases map to TRBD2. This CDR3 spans 19 amino acids. Trimming removed 2 bases from V and 7 bases from J; junction bases left unmatched: 11. CDR1 and CDR2 (germline): PRHDT, FYEKMQ (reference sequence). CDR3 amino acids: CASSLLTGTSGGARNEQFF. CDR3 DNA sequence: TGTGCCAGCAGCTTACTAACCGGGACTAGCGGGGGGGCTCGGAATGAGCAGTTCTTC.

The rearrangement uses TRBV30 and TRBJ2-7; 10 nucleotides line up with TRBD1. This CDR3 contains 15 residues. V dropped 0 bases and J dropped 3; count of bases not matched to a gene: 5. Germline loops: CDR1 GTSNPN, CDR2 SVGIG (reference sequence). The CDR3: CAWSVSWDRGYEQYF. CDR3 DNA: TGTGCCTGGAGTGTAAGTTGGGACAGGGGCTACGAGCAGTACTTC. The whole variable domain, remainder taken from reference TRBV30 and TRBJ2-7, is SQTIHQWPATLVQPVGSPLSLECTVEGTSNPNLYWYRQAAGRGLQLLFYSVGIGQISSEVPQNLSASRPQDRQFILSSKKLLLSDSGFYLCAWSVSWDRGYEQYFGPGTRLTVT.

CDR3: CASSLQGADDYGYTF. The CDR3 nucleotides read TGTGCCAGCAGCCTCCAGGGGGCTGATGACTATGGCTACACCTTC. This chain connects TRBV9 to TRBJ1-2, with 8 bases identical to TRBD1. CDR1 is SGDLS, CDR2 YYNGEE, per germline. The J segment lost 3 bases and the V segment lost 4 bases, leaving 8 bases of the junction unmatched. This CDR3 is 15 amino acids long. Based on the CDR3 plus reference TRBV9 and TRBJ1-2, the full variable domain is DSGVTQTPKHLITATGQRVTLRCSPRSGDLSVYWYQQSLDQGLQFLIQYYNGEERAKGNILERFSAQQFPDLHSELNLSSLELGDSALYFCASSLQGADDYGYTFGSGTRLTVV.

The chain is built from TRBV19 and TRBJ2-7; 12 bases map to TRBD1. The germline V gene encodes CDR1 LNHDA and CDR2 SQIVND (reference sequence). The CDR3 consists of 16 residues. The ends lost 6 bases at V and 3 bases at J; junction bases unmatched: 9. The DNA for the CDR3 is TGTGCCAGTAGAAATTCCGGGACAGGGGGCCTCTACGAGCAGTACTTC. Protein sequence: CASRNSGTGGLYEQYF.